The entry below gives a single T cell receptor beta chain sequence along with its context. The assay was immunoSEQ multiplex PCR, and TCRdb's table has in-frame clones only and misses some. The repertoire holds some 220,000 clones, 84% seen once, with more than 9% in the top ten. The data stem from a study of blood T cell repertoires in COVID-19. In the study overall: PBMCs, B-cell-depleted T cells, or T cells provided the cDNA or gDNA that made up the material.

This CDR3 region has 18 residues. Trimming removed 3 bases from V and 1 base from J; junction bases left unmatched: 8. From germline, CDR1 is MNHEY and CDR2 SMNVEV (reference sequence). The receptor was derived from a man aged 45-60 years with active or convalescent COVID-19. The sample consisted of peripheral blood. The V gene is TRBV27, the J gene TRBJ2-6; 8 nucleotides match TRBD1. CDR3: CASSLGQVYSSGANVLTF. CDR3 bases: TGTGCCAGCAGTTTGGGACAGGTTTATTCTTCTGGGGCCAACGTCCTGACTTTC.